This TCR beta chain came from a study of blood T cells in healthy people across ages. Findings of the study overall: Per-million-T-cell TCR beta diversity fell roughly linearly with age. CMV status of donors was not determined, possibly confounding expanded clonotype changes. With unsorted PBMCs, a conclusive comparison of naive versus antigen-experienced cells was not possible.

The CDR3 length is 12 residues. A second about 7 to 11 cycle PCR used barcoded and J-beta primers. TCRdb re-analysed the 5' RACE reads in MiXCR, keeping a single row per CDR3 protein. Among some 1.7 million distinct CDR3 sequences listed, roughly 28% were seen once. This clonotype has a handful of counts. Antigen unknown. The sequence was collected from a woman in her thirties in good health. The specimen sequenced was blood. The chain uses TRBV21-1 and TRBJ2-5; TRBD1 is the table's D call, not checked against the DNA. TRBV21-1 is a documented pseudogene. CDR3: CARRQGGETQYF. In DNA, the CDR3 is TGTGCCAGGAGACAGGGCGGAGAGACCCAGTACTTC.